The 14 T cell receptor beta chains reported below all come from one sample, sequenced in a study of T cells in Graves' hyperthyroidism and ophthalmopathy (dated by TCRdb to the late 2010s). The library was obtained by multiplex PCR. The data were produced on an Illumina HiSeq 2000. TCR beta CDR3 regions were amplified from RNA transcripts. The TCR CDR3 was subjected to a first round of RT-PCR using the HTBI primer set and the Qiagen OneStep RT-PCR kit. The public sequencing data were trimmed at Q25 with fastp and processed into clonotypes with MiXCR by TCRdb, which kept only in-frame beta chains. Duplicate CDR3 protein sequences are folded into a single record with the most common DNA and genes. Within this sample are fewer than 700,000 distinct CDR3 sequences, with more than 15% of them counted one time only. Approximately 16% of the sample comes from the top ten. Material for sequencing was blood. The receptors stem from a woman aged 18-29 years with Graves' ophthalmopathy.

This clonotype was picked up many times. The chain joins TRBV12-3 or TRBV12-4 to TRBJ1-1; D call uncertain. V was trimmed by 1 base and J by 1 base, leaving 7 bases between them. This CDR3 has 14 amino acids. The CDR3 bases are TGTGCCAGCAGTTTAGGGGTCTCGAACACTGAAGCTTTCTTT. This codes for CASSLGVSNTEAFF.

V gene TRBV5-5 combines with J gene TRBJ1-2; a possible D gene is TRBD1 (5 bases). CDR1 and CDR2 (germline): SGHKS, YYEKEE (reference sequence). V was clipped by 2 bases and J by 4 bases, with 12 bases between them. This CDR3 has 14 residues. The CDR3: CASSFPGGSYGYTF. The DNA of the CDR3 is TGTGCCAGCAGCTTCCCGGGGGGGTCCTATGGCTACACCTTC.

This chain joins TRBV6-1 and TRBJ1-4; D remains ambiguous. This CDR3 is 15 amino acids long. Per germline, CDR1 MNHNS and CDR2 SASEGT. Between the trimmed V and J ends, which lost 6 bases and 2 bases, there was a span of 13 bases. The CDR3 coding sequence is TGTGCCAGCAGCCCCACAGTGGGCACTAATGAAAAACTGTTTTTT. This gives the protein CASSPTVGTNEKLFF.

Only a few counts were recorded for this clonotype. The genes are TRBV12-3 or TRBV12-4 and TRBJ2-7; maybe TRBD2 (5 bases). The V gene lost 8 bases and the J gene lost 7 bases, with 18 bases spanning the gap. This CDR3 comprises 13 residues. This chain's CDR3 is CASRPGMSREQYF. The CDR3 DNA sequence: TGTGCCAGCCGTCCCGGGATGTCGAGGGAGCAGTACTTC.

The chain employs TRBV9 and TRBJ2-1; TRBD2 aligns across 7 bases. With 3 bases clipped from V and 0 bases from J, the junction kept 6 bases outside the gene matches. The germline V gene has CDR1 SGDLS and CDR2 YYNGEE. The CDR3 covers 16 residues. CDR3 sequence: CASSASSGDSYNEQFF. DNA for the CDR3: TGTGCCAGCAGCGCCTCGAGCGGGGACTCCTACAATGAGCAGTTCTTC.

At least ten counts were recorded for this clonotype. The chain links TRBV7-2 to TRBJ2-2; D is perhaps TRBD2 (5 bases). V was clipped by 5 bases and J by 1 base, with 14 bases between them. Looked up from germline, CDR1 is SGHTA and CDR2 is FQGNSA. CDR3 length: 16 residues. The DNA for the CDR3 is TGTGCCAGCAGCGTCCGGCGGGTAGTGAACACCGGGGAGCTGTTTTTT. Translating it yields CASSVRRVVNTGELFF.

This clonotype was seen ten or more times. The gene calls are TRBV2 and TRBJ1-2; 8 nucleotides align to TRBD1. This CDR3 is 15 amino acids long. Looked up from germline, CDR1 is SNHLY and CDR2 is FYNNEI. The junction had 11 bases not matched to a gene; V was cut back by 5 bases and J by 6 bases. DNA of the CDR3: TGTGCCAGCAGTCAACAGGACAGGGAGCAGGATGGCTACACCTTC. This sequence encodes CASSQQDREQDGYTF.

The rearrangement uses TRBV5-1 and TRBJ1-2; D uncertain. CDR1 is SGHRS and CDR2 is YFSETQ in the germline V gene. The CDR3 is 16 amino acids. Trimming removed 0 bases at V and 5 bases at J, with 17 bases between. This CDR3 reads CASSLAPTMGIYGYTF. Here the CDR3 DNA reads TGCGCCAGCAGCTTGGCCCCGACGATGGGGATATATGGCTACACCTTC.

This clonotype has at least ten counts. The rearrangement links TRBV2 to TRBJ1-4; weak D call: TRBD1 (6 bases). The CDR3 is made up of 14 amino acids. Germline V lookup: CDR1 SNHLY, CDR2 FYNNEI. V was shortened by 7 bases and J by 2 bases, with 11 bases between the two germline ends. The CDR3 protein is CASTLGGTNEKLFF. As DNA, the CDR3 is TGTGCCAGCACCCTAGGGGGGACTAATGAAAAACTGTTTTTT. Combining the CDR3 with reference TRBV2 and TRBJ1-4 gives the whole variable domain EPEVTQTPSHQVTQMGQEVILRCVPISNHLYFYWYRQILGQKVEFLVSFYNNEISEKSEIFDDQFSVERPDGSNFTLKIRSTKLEDSAMYFCASTLGGTNEKLFFGSGTQLSVL.

This rearrangement joins TRBV27 to TRBJ2-5, with D tentatively TRBD2 (6 bases). CDR1 is MNHEY and CDR2 is SMNVEV in the germline V gene (reference sequence). The CDR3 covers 14 residues. Trimming pared 11 bases from V and 3 bases from J, leaving 19 bases between. In DNA form, the CDR3 reads TGTGCCTCCCTTTCTGCTAGCGATAAAGAGACCCAGTACTTC. This encodes CASLSASDKETQYF.

The sample holds many counts of this clonotype. The rearrangement joins TRBV18 to TRBJ2-4; 9 bases are a match to TRBD1. From germline, CDR1 is KGHSH and CDR2 LQKENI. This CDR3 contains 15 residues. Unmatched junction bases numbered 3, after V lost 4 bases and J lost 2 bases. CDR3 bases: TGTGCCAGCTCACTCGGGACAGGGACCAAAAACATTCAGTACTTC. It is translated as CASSLGTGTKNIQYF.

This clonotype has ten or more counts. This chain joins TRBV3-1 and TRBJ1-1; D unclear. Germline V lookup: CDR1 LGHDT, CDR2 YNNKEL (reference sequence). The CDR3 covers 15 residues. V lost 4 bases to trimming and J lost 5 bases, with 17 bases between them. DNA of the CDR3: TGTGCCAGCAGCCGTTGGGGTGGAGGGCGGACTGAAGCTTTCTTT. Translated, it gives CASSRWGGGRTEAFF.

The V gene is TRBV20-1, the J gene TRBJ2-7, with 9 positions matching TRBD2. This CDR3 contains 15 residues. V dropped 3 bases and J dropped 3; count of bases not matched to a gene: 9. Germline V gene lookup returns CDR1 DFQATT and CDR2 SNEGSKA (reference sequence). The CDR3 sequence is CSASRLGTSFYEQYF. CDR3 DNA sequence: TGCAGTGCTAGCCGACTTGGGACTAGCTTCTACGAGCAGTACTTC.

The chain recombines TRBV4-1 with TRBJ1-5; D is possibly TRBD1 (5 bases). The CDR3 is 15 residues long. Germline V gene data show CDR1 as MGHRA and CDR2 as YSYEKL. V shed 4 bases and J shed 2 bases, with 12 bases lying between them. In DNA, the CDR3 is TGCGCCAGCAGCCGCCGAGGGGAGGGCAATCAGCCCCAGCATTTT. This translates into CASSRRGEGNQPQHF.